Only a few counts were recorded for the clone carrying this T cell receptor (beta chain). Antigen specificity is unknown. This record comes from a study of T cells after yellow fever vaccination. About the study: SMART-Seq v4 Ultra Low Input served to prepare low-cell-number fractions. Whole-study results and caveats: Most primary-vaccination clones reappeared after the booster (about 96% CD4, 75% to 90% CD8).

In making TCR cDNA, 5'RACE template switching added a universal primer site and UMIs to it. TCRdb re-called the 5' RACE reads with MiXCR, one entry per CDR3 protein. The sample shows hundreds of thousands of distinct CDR3 sequences, 21% of them seen only once. The source was PBMCs, collected approximately 22 days after the first yellow fever vaccination. The clonotype was recovered from a man between 18 and 35 years old who received the YFV17D yellow fever vaccine.

CDR3 in amino acids: CASSLGLAGPSTQYF. DNA of the CDR3: TGTGCCAGCAGCTTAGGACTAGCGGGGCCATCGACCCAGTACTTC. The chain combines TRBV7-9 with TRBJ2-5; the match to TRBD2 covers 11 bases. Germline-derived CDR1 and CDR2 are SEHNR and FQNEAQ (reference sequence). V was clipped by 1 base and J by 7 bases; unmatched bases: 5. This CDR3 comprises 15 residues.